This entry describes one T cell receptor (beta chain). The trim removed 3 bases at V and 11 bases at J, leaving 17 bases unmatched. Germline assignment: CDR1 LGHDT and CDR2 YNNKEL (reference sequence). The CDR3 sequence is 16 residues long. Individuals drawn from 24 US areas were roughly 18 to 100 years old. Before they entered the study, exposed participants had met a COVID-19 case within 2 weeks. Study processing details: From reference gene primer amplification, estimates of nucleated cell counts were derived. The table came from immunoSEQ multiplex PCR; TCRdb's copy has only in-frame clones and leaves some out. The V and J calls and clone size are taken from that table; D and trimming were inferred from the DNA. Here the sample spans about 180,000 clones, approximately 80% being singletons. These data are taken from a study of blood T cell repertoires in COVID-19.

The sequencing input was PBMCs or T cells enriched from blood (not recorded which). The source is a man aged 55 to 70 who had been exposed to COVID-19. The genes are TRBV3-1 (or the pseudogene TRBV3-2) and TRBJ1-2; 8 nucleotides align to TRBD1. The chain's CDR3 is CASSHLHGQGGVRYTF. The CDR3 nucleotides read TGTGCCAGCAGCCACCTCCACGGACAGGGTGGGGTGCGATACACCTTC.